This T cell receptor (beta chain) was captured in a study of blood T cells in healthy people across ages. All donors came from Russia, were Caucasian and healthy, and spanned ages roughly 6 to 100. With 5 bases removed from V and 0 bases from J, the gap between germline ends came to 11 bases. This CDR3 is 15 amino acids long. A second roughly 6 to 11 cycle PCR used barcoded and J-beta primers. CDR3-containing paired-end reads numbered at least 2.5 million in each sample. TCRdb independently ran MiXCR on the 5' RACE reads; one entry per CDR3 protein. Altogether more than 650,000 distinct CDR3 sequences are present, approximately 21% being singletons, with the ten largest covering 22%.

Sequenced input: blood. This sequence originates from an older man in good health. V gene TRBV12-3 or TRBV12-4 combines with J gene TRBJ2-4; D unclear. CDR3 loop: CASSVTSVAKNIQYF. The DNA of the CDR3 is TGTGCCAGCAGTGTTACTTCGGTAGCCAAAAACATTCAGTACTTC.